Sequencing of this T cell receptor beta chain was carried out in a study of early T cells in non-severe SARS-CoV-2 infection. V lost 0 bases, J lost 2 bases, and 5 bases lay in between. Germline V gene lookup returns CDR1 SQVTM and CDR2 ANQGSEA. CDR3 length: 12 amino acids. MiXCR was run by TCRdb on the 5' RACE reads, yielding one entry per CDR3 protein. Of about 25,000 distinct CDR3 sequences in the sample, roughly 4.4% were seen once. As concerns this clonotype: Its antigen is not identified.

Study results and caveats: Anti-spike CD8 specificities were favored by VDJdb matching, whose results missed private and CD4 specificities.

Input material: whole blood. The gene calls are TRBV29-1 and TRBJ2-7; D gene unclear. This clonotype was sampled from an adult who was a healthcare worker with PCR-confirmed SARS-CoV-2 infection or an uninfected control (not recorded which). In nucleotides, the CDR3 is TGCAGCGTTGAAGACAGAACCTACGAGCAGTACTTC. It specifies CSVEDRTYEQYF.